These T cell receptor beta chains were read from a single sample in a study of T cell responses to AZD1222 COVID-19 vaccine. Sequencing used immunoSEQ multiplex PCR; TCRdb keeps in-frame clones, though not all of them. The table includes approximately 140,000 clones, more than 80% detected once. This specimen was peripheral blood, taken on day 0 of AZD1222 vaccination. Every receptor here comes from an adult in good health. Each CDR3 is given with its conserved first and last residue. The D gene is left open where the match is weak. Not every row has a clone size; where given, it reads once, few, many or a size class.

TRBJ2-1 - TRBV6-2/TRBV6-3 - CASSPYSLGGLEQFF TGTGCCAGCAGCCCTTACTCCTTGGGGGGGCTTGAGCAGTTCTTC
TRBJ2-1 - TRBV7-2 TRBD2 CASTSASGGVNEQFF TGTGCCAGCACCTCGGCTAGCGGGGGGGTCAATGAGCAGTTCTTC
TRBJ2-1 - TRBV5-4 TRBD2 CASSFGAGGYNEQFF TGTGCCAGCAGCTTTGGGGCGGGAGGGTACAATGAGCAGTTCTTC
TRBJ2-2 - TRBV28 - CASRSAGSNTGELFF TGTGCCAGCCGTTCAGCGGGCTCGAACACCGGGGAGCTGTTTTTT
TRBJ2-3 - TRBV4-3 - CASSQGQDPILEGRTDTQYF TGCGCCAGCAGCCAAGGACAAGATCCCATACTAGAGGGGCGCACAGATACGCAGTATTTT
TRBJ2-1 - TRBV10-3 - CAISEGQGVSYNEQFF TGTGCCATCAGTGAAGGACAAGGGGTCTCCTACAATGAGCAGTTCTTC
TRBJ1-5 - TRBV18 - CASSGDINQPQHF TGTGCCAGCTCTGGGGACATTAATCAGCCCCAGCATTTT
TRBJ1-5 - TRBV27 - CASSSRNSNQPQHF TGTGCCAGCAGTTCACGGAATAGCAATCAGCCCCAGCATTTT
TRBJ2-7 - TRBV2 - CASSVKGYEQYF TGTGCCAGCAGTGTTAAGGGCTACGAGCAGTACTTC
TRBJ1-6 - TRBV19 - CASSIGGPNSPLHF TGTGCCAGTAGTATAGGGGGACCGAATTCACCCCTCCACTTT
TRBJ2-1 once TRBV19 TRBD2 CASSIDRRTSNAIEQFF TGTGCCAGTAGTATAGATAGGAGGACTAGCAACGCTATAGAGCAGTTCTTC
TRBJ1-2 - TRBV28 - CASTDDGVGDYGYTF TGTGCCAGCACCGACGACGGGGTCGGGGACTATGGCTACACCTTC
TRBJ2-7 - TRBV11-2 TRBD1 CASSLGTGPLRQYF TGTGCCAGCAGCTTAGGGACAGGCCCCTTAAGGCAGTACTTC
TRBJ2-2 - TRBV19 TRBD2 CATKGLAHDTGELFF TGTGCCACCAAGGGACTAGCGCATGACACCGGGGAGCTGTTTTTT
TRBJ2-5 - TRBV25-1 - CASSESHPTSGVQETQYF TGTGCCAGCAGTGAATCCCATCCGACTAGTGGCGTACAAGAGACCCAGTACTTC
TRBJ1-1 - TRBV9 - CASSVGEGNTEAFF TGTGCCAGCAGCGTAGGCGAGGGAAACACTGAAGCTTTCTTT
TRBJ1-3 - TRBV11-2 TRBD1 CASSPGQGGDTIYF TGTGCCAGCAGCCCAGGACAGGGCGGGGACACCATATATTTT
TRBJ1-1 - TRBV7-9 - CASSPSWAENTEAFF TGTGCCAGCAGCCCCTCCTGGGCTGAGAACACTGAAGCTTTCTTT
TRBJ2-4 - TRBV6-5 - CASRGRNIQYF TGTGCCAGCCGGGGTCGGAACATTCAGTACTTC
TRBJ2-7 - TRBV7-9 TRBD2 CASSLTAGGFYEQYF TGTGCCAGCAGCTTAACAGCGGGGGGTTTCTACGAGCAGTACTTC
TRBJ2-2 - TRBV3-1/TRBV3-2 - CASSQEQTLTGELFF TGTGCCAGCAGCCAAGAACAGACTCTCACCGGGGAGCTGTTTTTT
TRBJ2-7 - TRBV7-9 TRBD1 CASSSLNLRTGRGEQYF TGTGCCAGCAGCTCGTTAAATTTACGGACAGGGCGAGGCGAGCAGTACTTC
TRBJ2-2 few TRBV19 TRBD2 CASSIRTSGNTGELFF TGTGCCAGTAGTATCCGGACTAGCGGGAACACCGGGGAGCTGTTTTTT
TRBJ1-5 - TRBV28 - CASREAYSNQPQHF TGTGCCAGCAGGGAAGCTTATAGCAATCAGCCCCAGCATTTT
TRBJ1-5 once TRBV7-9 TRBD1 CASELQGADQPQHF TGTGCCAGCGAGCTACAGGGGGCTGATCAGCCCCAGCATTTT
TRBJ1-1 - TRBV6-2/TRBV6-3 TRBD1 CASSSLRGDRGRPEAFF TGTGCCAGCAGTTCATTAAGGGGAGACAGGGGGCGGCCTGAAGCTTTCTTT
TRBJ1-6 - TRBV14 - CARSRGGGARLYSPLHF TGTGCCCGCAGCCGCGGGGGGGGAGCACGACTCTATTCACCCCTCCACTTT
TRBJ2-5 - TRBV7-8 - CASSSRFQETQYF TGTGCCAGCAGCTCTCGGTTCCAAGAGACCCAGTACTTC
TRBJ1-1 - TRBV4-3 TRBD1 CASSRVRRQGAEGAFF TGCGCCAGCAGCCGTGTTAGGAGACAGGGGGCGGAGGGAGCTTTCTTT
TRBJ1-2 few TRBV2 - CASSDVGKKNYGYTF TGTGCCAGCAGTGATGTGGGGAAGAAAAACTATGGCTACACCTTC
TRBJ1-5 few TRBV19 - CASSIGRRNQPQHF TGTGCCAGTAGTATCGGGCGGCGCAATCAGCCCCAGCATTTT
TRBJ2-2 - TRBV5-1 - CASSLTAGELFF TGCGCCAGCAGCTTGACGGCCGGGGAGCTGTTTTTT
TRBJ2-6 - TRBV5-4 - CASSFKELHSGANVLTF TGTGCCAGCAGCTTTAAAGAGCTACACTCTGGGGCCAACGTCCTGACTTTC
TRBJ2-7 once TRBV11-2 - CASSPLGGANYEQYF TGTGCCAGCAGCCCCCTGGGGGGAGCGAATTACGAGCAGTACTTC
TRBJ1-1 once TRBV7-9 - CASSLGSSRITEAFF TGTGCCAGCAGCTTAGGCAGCAGCCGAATCACTGAAGCTTTCTTT
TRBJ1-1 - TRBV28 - CASIHGRLNTEAFF TGTGCCAGCATCCACGGTAGGCTGAACACTGAAGCTTTCTTT
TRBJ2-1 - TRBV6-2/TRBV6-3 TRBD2 CASSYLAGERNEQFF TGTGCCAGCAGTTACCTAGCGGGAGAACGGAATGAGCAGTTCTTC
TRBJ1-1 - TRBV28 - CASSLYGGNTEAFF TGTGCCAGCAGTTTATACGGCGGAAACACTGAAGCTTTCTTT
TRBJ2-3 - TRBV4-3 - CASSQPETDTQYF TGCGCCAGCAGCCAGCCGGAGACAGATACGCAGTATTTT
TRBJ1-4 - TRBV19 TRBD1 CASRGTGKEKLFF TGTGCCAGTAGGGGGACAGGCAAGGAAAAACTGTTTTTT
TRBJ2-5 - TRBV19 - CASKVSQAKETQYF TGTGCCAGTAAGGTTAGCCAGGCGAAAGAGACCCAGTACTTC